Following are 29 T cell receptor beta chains from one sample sequenced in a study of T cell repertoires in cytomegalovirus infection. The antigens for these receptors are not known. TCRdb re-analysed the reads in MiXCR, keeping a single row per CDR3 protein. The table has approximately 910,000 distinct CDR3 sequences, around 29% seen once. The sequencing here drew on cultured CD8+ T cells from PBMCs, taken from culture after CMV antigen stimulation. All receptors come from a human donor in good health (CMV status not recorded). Some clones in this sample may be carry-over from other donors' samples.

This clonotype has just a few counts. The genes are TRBV24-1 and TRBJ2-1; the D call may be TRBD1 or TRBD2 (5 bases each). Trimming left V 6 bases short and J 1 base short, with 6 bases between. From germline, CDR1 is KGHDR and CDR2 SFDVKD. The CDR3 totals 13 residues. The DNA of the CDR3 is TGTGCCACCAGTTGGGGGTCCTACAATGAGCAGTTCTTC. Its protein product is CATSWGSYNEQFF.

This clonotype was seen a handful of times. V gene TRBV19 combines with J gene TRBJ1-4; D unresolved. The CDR3 runs 16 residues. From germline, CDR1 is LNHDA and CDR2 SQIVND (reference sequence). V lost 6 bases and J lost 8, with 22 bases in between. CDR3 amino acids: CASRPRSQLGEEKLFF. The DNA of the CDR3 is TGTGCCAGTAGGCCCCGGTCGCAGCTTGGGGAGGAAAAACTGTTTTTT.

This clonotype was found many times. This rearrangement joins TRBV7-4 to TRBJ1-1; D perhaps matches TRBD1 (5 bases). Looked up from germline, CDR1 is SGHVT and CDR2 is SQSDAQ. V shed 2 bases and J shed 2 bases, with 27 bases lying between them. CDR3 size: 20 residues. The CDR3 DNA sequence: TGTGCCAGCAGCTTAAAAAGTCCCCCAGGGCCAAGACGGACTAACACTGAAGCTTTCTTT. This encodes CASSLKSPPGPRRTNTEAFF.

This clonotype was recorded at least ten times. This chain connects TRBV7-6 to TRBJ2-3; TRBD2 agrees at 8 bases. Germline assignment: CDR1 SGHVS and CDR2 FNYEAQ. The CDR3 has 14 amino acids. The V and J ends lost 4 bases and 1 base, in that order; junction bases with no gene match: 1. CDR3 bases: TGTGCCAGCAGCTCCGGGGGGGGCACAGATACGCAGTATTTT. Amino acids: CASSSGGGTDTQYF.

The chain recombines TRBV6-5 with TRBJ1-5; D perhaps matches TRBD1 (5 bases). V gave up 2 bases and J gave up 0 bases, with 11 bases separating them. The CDR3 loop spans 16 amino acids. Germline-derived CDR1 and CDR2 are MNHEY and SVGAGI. CDR3: CASSYGTPDSNQPQHF. CDR3 coding DNA: TGTGCCAGCAGTTACGGGACGCCAGATAGCAATCAGCCCCAGCATTTT.

This chain connects TRBV12-3 or TRBV12-4 to TRBJ1-5, with a weak D call TRBD1 (5 bases). This CDR3 has 15 residues. V was shortened by 7 bases and J by 2 bases, with 15 bases between the two germline ends. The CDR3 nucleotides are TGTGCCAGCATCCCGGGGGGTTTCGGCAATCAGCCCCAGCATTTT. This sequence encodes CASIPGGFGNQPQHF.

This clonotype was counted only a few times. The chain links TRBV19 to TRBJ2-2; D call uncertain. V was cut by 5 bases and J by 5 bases, with 15 bases left in between. The length of the CDR3 is 15 residues. The germline V gene has CDR1 LNHDA and CDR2 SQIVND (reference sequence). CDR3 in amino acids: CASSFEGIGTGELFF. The CDR3 DNA is TGTGCCAGTAGTTTCGAAGGTATAGGAACCGGGGAGCTGTTTTTT.

The chain recombines TRBV24-1 with TRBJ2-2, with 9 bases that match TRBD1. Germline-derived CDR1 and CDR2 are KGHDR and SFDVKD. The J segment lost 6 bases and the V segment lost 1 base, leaving 8 bases of the junction unmatched. The CDR3 runs 17 residues. As DNA, the CDR3 is TGTGCCACCAGTGATTTCGCGGACAGGGGAAGGCCCGGGGAGCTGTTTTTT. It codes for CATSDFADRGRPGELFF.

Ten or more counts support this clonotype. The rearrangement joins TRBV7-6 to TRBJ1-1; no firm D call. V was shortened by 5 bases and J by 0 bases, with 13 bases between the two germline ends. There are 15 residues in the CDR3. The germline V gene encodes CDR1 SGHVS and CDR2 FNYEAQ. This CDR3 is CASSPRSGVNTEAFF. CDR3 nucleotide sequence: TGTGCCAGCAGCCCGCGAAGTGGCGTGAACACTGAAGCTTTCTTT. The entire variable domain, with the rest obtained from reference TRBV7-6 and TRBJ1-1, is as follows: GAGVSQSPRYKVTKRGQDVALRCDPISGHVSLYWYRQALGQGPEFLTYFNYEAQQDKSGLPNDRFSAERPEGSISTLTIQRTEQRDSAMYRCASSPRSGVNTEAFFGQGTRLTVV.

This clonotype was recorded a few times. The V and J genes are TRBV6-2 or TRBV6-3 and TRBJ1-2; 7 bases align to TRBD1. V lost 3 bases, J lost 5 bases, and 6 bases stayed unmatched. The germline V gene has CDR1 MNHEY and CDR2 SVGEGT. CDR3 length: 14 amino acids. The CDR3 region has the DNA TGTGCCAGCAGTTATTGGGGACAGAAGTATGGCTACACCTTC. It codes for CASSYWGQKYGYTF.

This clonotype appeared many times. The rearrangement joins TRBV7-9 to TRBJ1-1; D is unresolved. CDR3 length: 15 amino acids. The V end lost 1 base, the J end lost 1 base, and 10 bases lay between the germline ends. Germline-derived CDR1 and CDR2 are SEHNR and FQNEAQ (reference sequence). The CDR3 sequence is CASSLDFQPNTEAFF. The CDR3 DNA follows: TGTGCCAGCAGCTTAGATTTCCAGCCGAACACTGAAGCTTTCTTT.

Turning to this clonotype: Its ends do not fully match the called genes, so a read error is possible. The chain uses TRBV19 and TRBJ1-5; weak D call: TRBD1 (5 bases). Germline V gene sequence: CDR1 LNHDA, CDR2 SQIVND (reference sequence). This CDR3 is 19 amino acids long. CDR3 nucleotide sequence: TGTGTCAGTCCTGATCGGGGGGTTACATGGGACGATAGCAATCAGCCCCAGCATTTT. As protein: CVSPDRGVTWDDSNQPQHF. Supplemented by reference TRBV19 and TRBJ1-5, the full variable domain reads DGGITQSPKYLFRKEGQNVTLSCEQNLNHDAMYWYRQDPGQGLRLIYYSQIVNDFQKGDIAEGYSVSREKKESFPLTVTSAQKNPTAFYLCVSPDRGVTWDDSNQPQHFGDGTRLSIL.

This clonotype was counted ten times or more. J is TRBJ2-7 and V is TRBV7-2; 9 nucleotides align to TRBD2. J lost 4 bases, V lost 1 base, and 5 bases had no gene match. Germline V lookup: CDR1 SGHTA, CDR2 FQGNSA. This CDR3 region has 15 residues. This CDR3 is CASSLGGGGAYEQYV. DNA for the CDR3: TGTGCCAGCAGCTTAGGGGGCGGGGGGGCGTACGAGCAGTACGTC.

This clonotype has more than one count but fewer than ten. This sequence joins TRBV6-5 and TRBJ1-5, with a possible D match to TRBD1 (6 bases). Trimming removed 0 bases at V and 2 bases at J, with 11 bases between. CDR1 MNHEY and CDR2 SVGAGI come from the germline V gene. The CDR3 runs to 16 residues. CDR3 residues: CASSYSRAGGNQPQHF. The CDR3 DNA follows: TGTGCCAGCAGTTACTCTCGAGCAGGGGGCAATCAGCCCCAGCATTTT.

This chain uses TRBV2 with TRBJ2-7; no reliable D call. Trimming removed 0 bases at V and 1 base at J, with 7 bases between. This CDR3 is 14 amino acids long. Germline V CDR1 and CDR2: SNHLY, FYNNEI. CDR3 in amino acids: CASSEAGRSYEQYF. CDR3 DNA sequence: TGTGCCAGCAGTGAAGCGGGCAGGTCCTACGAGCAGTACTTC.

The chain employs TRBV7-8 and TRBJ2-4; 9 nucleotides align to TRBD2. Germline V gene sequence: CDR1 SGHVS, CDR2 FQNEAQ. The CDR3 is 17 amino acids. V lost 4 bases, J lost 0 bases, and 7 bases stayed unmatched. CDR3 loop: CASSSRGGGGAKNIQYF. Here the CDR3 DNA reads TGTGCCAGCAGCTCCCGCGGGGGGGGTGGAGCCAAAAACATTCAGTACTTC.

This clonotype has ten or more counts. This sequence joins TRBV12-3 or TRBV12-4 and TRBJ2-3; no definite D call. The CDR3 length is 15 residues. V lost 6 bases and J lost 1, with 14 bases in between. The CDR3 reads CASSPTSGGTDTQYF. The DNA for the CDR3 is TGTGCCAGCAGCCCTACCTCTGGAGGCACAGATACGCAGTATTTT.

The chain has TRBV10-3 and TRBJ2-5; 7 bases align to TRBD1. Trimming cost V 10 bases and J 5 bases; bases outside gene matches: 13. The CDR3 totals 14 residues. Germline lookup yields CDR1 ENHRY and CDR2 SYGVKD. CDR3 coding DNA: TGTGCCACCCGGGACGCCGACAGGGAGGAGACCCAGTACTTC. It translates to CATRDADREETQYF.

This chain uses TRBV7-9 with TRBJ2-5; tentative D call: TRBD2 (5 bases). Germline CDR1 SEHNR, CDR2 FQNEAQ (reference sequence). The CDR3 has 17 residues. The germline V and J ends were trimmed by 0 bases and 0 bases, with 14 bases remaining between them. This CDR3 is CASSLAYRESHQETQYF. CDR3 nucleotides: TGTGCCAGCAGCTTAGCTTATAGGGAGTCCCACCAAGAGACCCAGTACTTC.

The CDR3: CASSLGSGGAFETQYF. The CDR3 nucleotides read TGTGCCAGCAGCTTAGGGAGCGGGGGGGCCTTTGAGACCCAGTACTTC. The V call is TRBV7-8, the J call TRBJ2-5; TRBD2 matches at 10 bases. This CDR3 comprises 16 residues. V dropped 1 base and J dropped 5; count of bases not matched to a gene: 7. From germline, CDR1 is SGHVS and CDR2 FQNEAQ.

Ten or more counts support this clonotype. The rearrangement joins TRBV6-1 to TRBJ2-5; TRBD2 aligns across 9 bases. The germline CDR1 and CDR2 sequences are MNHNS and SASEGT. The CDR3 spans 15 residues. Trimming took 6 bases from V and 3 from J; bases not matched to a gene: 8. CDR3: CASRGGASGEETQYF. Here the CDR3 DNA reads TGTGCCAGCAGAGGGGGGGCTAGCGGGGAAGAGACCCAGTACTTC.

The V and J genes are TRBV7-9 and TRBJ1-5, with 9 nucleotides matching TRBD1. The CDR3 has 16 amino acids. CDR1 and CDR2 (germline): SEHNR, FQNEAQ (reference sequence). Losses at the gene ends were 3 bases for V and 4 bases for J; bases not matched to a gene: 7. The CDR3 DNA sequence: TGTGCCAGCAGCTTTGGACAGGGGCTACCTAATCAGCCCCAGCATTTT. Protein product: CASSFGQGLPNQPQHF. Full variable domain (rest looked up from reference TRBV7-9 and TRBJ1-5): DTGVSQNPRHKITKRGQNVTFRCDPISEHNRLYWYRQTLGQGPEFLTYFQNEAQLEKSRLLSDRFSAERPKGSFSTLEIQRTEQGDSAMYLCASSFGQGLPNQPQHFGDGTRLSIL.

This clonotype was detected a few times. The chain is built from TRBV27 and TRBJ1-6, with a tentative D call TRBD1 (6 bases). The germline gives CDR1 MNHEY, CDR2 SMNVEV (reference sequence). Between the trimmed V and J ends, which lost 5 bases and 10 bases, there was a span of 15 bases. The CDR3 runs 14 residues. For the CDR3, the DNA is TGTGCCAGCAGTCGTCAAGGGGGAGCCTCACCCCTCCACTTT. It codes for CASSRQGGASPLHF.

This rearrangement joins TRBV5-1 to TRBJ2-7, with TRBD1 matching over 7 bases. The CDR3 is made up of 13 amino acids. J was trimmed by 5 bases and V by 4 bases; bases with no gene match: 6. Germline lookup yields CDR1 SGHRS and CDR2 YFSETQ. This chain's CDR3 is CASSQTGFNEQYF. CDR3 DNA sequence: TGCGCCAGCAGCCAGACAGGGTTCAACGAGCAGTACTTC. The full variable domain, completed using reference TRBV5-1 and TRBJ2-7, is KAGVTQTPRYLIKTRGQQVTLSCSPISGHRSVSWYQQTPGQGLQFLFEYFSETQRNKGNFPGRFSGRQFSNSRSEMNVSTLELGDSALYLCASSQTGFNEQYFGPGTRLTVT.

This clonotype was seen ten or more times. V is TRBV7-2 and J is TRBJ1-2; D is unresolved. V was clipped by 5 bases and J by 4 bases, with 5 bases between them. CDR1 and CDR2 from the germline V gene are SGHTA and FQGNSA. The CDR3 has 11 residues. The CDR3 is CASSRVYGYTF. For the CDR3, the DNA is TGTGCCAGCAGCCGAGTCTATGGCTACACCTTC.

This chain uses TRBV6-1 with TRBJ2-1, with D perhaps TRBD2 (6 bases). The CDR3 has 13 residues. CDR1 and CDR2 from the germline V gene are MNHNS and SASEGT. V lost 4 bases and J 7 bases, leaving 11 bases between the germline ends. CDR3 amino acids: CASSGREVNEQFF. CDR3 nucleotide sequence: TGTGCCAGCAGTGGGAGGGAGGTGAATGAGCAGTTCTTC.

This sequence joins TRBV4-3 and TRBJ2-3; D gene ambiguous. Germline V gives CDR1 LGHNA, CDR2 YSLEER. V was trimmed by 0 bases and J by 2 bases, leaving 15 bases between them. The CDR3 loop spans 17 amino acids. The CDR3 reads CASSQDPAGTSTDTQYF. CDR3 in DNA: TGCGCCAGCAGCCAAGATCCTGCAGGTACTTCCACAGATACGCAGTATTTT.

At least ten counts were recorded for this clonotype. The chain links TRBV12-3 or TRBV12-4 to TRBJ1-2, with 10 nucleotides matching TRBD1. The trim removed 6 bases at V and 6 bases at J, leaving 7 bases unmatched. This CDR3 is built from 14 residues. CDR3 sequence: CASSLTTGGNGYTF. In DNA form, the CDR3 reads TGTGCCAGCAGCCTCACGACAGGGGGCAATGGCTACACCTTC.

The chain joins TRBV24-1 to TRBJ1-5; D is unresolved. Germline V lookup: CDR1 KGHDR, CDR2 SFDVKD. This CDR3 has 17 amino acids. With 1 base removed from V and 8 bases from J, the gap between germline ends came to 20 bases. In DNA, the CDR3 is TGTGCCACCAGTGATTTTGCAAACCATTGCGAGGTGGAGCCCCAGCATTTT. Protein sequence: CATSDFANHCEVEPQHF.